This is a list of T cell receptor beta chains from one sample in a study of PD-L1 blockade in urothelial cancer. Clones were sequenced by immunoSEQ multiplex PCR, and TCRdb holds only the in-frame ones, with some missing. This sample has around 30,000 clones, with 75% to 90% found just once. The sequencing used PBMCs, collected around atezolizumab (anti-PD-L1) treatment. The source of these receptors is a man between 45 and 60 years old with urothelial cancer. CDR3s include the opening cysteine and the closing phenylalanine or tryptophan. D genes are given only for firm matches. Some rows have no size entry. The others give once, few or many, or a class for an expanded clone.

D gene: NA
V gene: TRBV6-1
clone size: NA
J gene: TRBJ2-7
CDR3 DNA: TGTGCCAGCAACCGGGACTTTTCCTACGAGCAGTACTTC
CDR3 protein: CASNRDFSYEQYF

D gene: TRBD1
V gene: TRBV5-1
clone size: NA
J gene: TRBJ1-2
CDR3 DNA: TGCGCCAGCAGCGACACGGCAGGGGGCGATGGCTACACCTTC
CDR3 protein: CASSDTAGGDGYTF

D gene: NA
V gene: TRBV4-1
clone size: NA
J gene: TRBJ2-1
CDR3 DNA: TGCGCCAGCAGCCAAGCCCTGGGACAATTTAATGAGCAGTTCTTC
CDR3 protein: CASSQALGQFNEQFF

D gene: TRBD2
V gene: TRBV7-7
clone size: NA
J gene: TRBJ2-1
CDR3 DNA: TGTGCTAGCAGCCCAATACAGGGACTAGCGGGAGGGCCTTACAATGAGCAGTTCTTC
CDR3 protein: CASSPIQGLAGGPYNEQFF

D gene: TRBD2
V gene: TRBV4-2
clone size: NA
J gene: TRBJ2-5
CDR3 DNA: TGTGCCAGCGGCAAGAACCCTAGCGGGGGGGCGGAGGTGGCCCAGTACTTC
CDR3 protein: CASGKNPSGGAEVAQYF

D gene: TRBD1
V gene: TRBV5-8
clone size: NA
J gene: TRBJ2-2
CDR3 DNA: TGTGCCAGCAGCTTGGGACAGGGGATTGCCGGGGAGCTGTTTTTT
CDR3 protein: CASSLGQGIAGELFF

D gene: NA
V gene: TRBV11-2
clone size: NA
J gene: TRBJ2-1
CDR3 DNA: TGTGCCAGCAGCTCGGCCGAGGGCCCCAATGAGCAGTTCTTC
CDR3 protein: CASSSAEGPNEQFF

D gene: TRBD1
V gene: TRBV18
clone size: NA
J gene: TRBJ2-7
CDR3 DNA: TGTGCCAGCTCACCTCAAGGACAGGGGCTTTCCTACGAGCAGTACTTC
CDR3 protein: CASSPQGQGLSYEQYF

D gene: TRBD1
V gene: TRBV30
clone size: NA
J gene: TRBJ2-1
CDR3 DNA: TGTGCCTGGAGACCTACAAGGACAGGGTCCTTCTTC
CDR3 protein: CAWRPTRTGSFF

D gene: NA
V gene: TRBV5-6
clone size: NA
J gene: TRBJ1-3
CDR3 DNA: TGTGCCAGCAGCTTGGGGAGGGGTTTCTCTGGAAACACCATATATTTT
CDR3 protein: CASSLGRGFSGNTIYF

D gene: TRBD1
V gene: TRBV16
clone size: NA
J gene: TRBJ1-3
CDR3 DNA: TGTGCCAGCAGCCGACACGGGACAGGGATTGGAAACACCATATATTTT
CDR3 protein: CASSRHGTGIGNTIYF

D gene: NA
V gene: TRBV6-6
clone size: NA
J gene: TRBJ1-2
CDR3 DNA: TGTGCCAGCATTTTAGCCGCTAACTATGGCTACACCTTC
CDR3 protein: CASILAANYGYTF

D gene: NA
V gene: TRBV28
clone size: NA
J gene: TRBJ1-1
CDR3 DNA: TGTGCCAGCACCCTACAGGGTTCGGGAACTGAAGCTTTCTTT
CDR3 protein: CASTLQGSGTEAFF

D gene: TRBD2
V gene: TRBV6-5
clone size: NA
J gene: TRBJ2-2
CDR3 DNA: TGTGCCAGCACAGTAGCGGGAGGCGGCGGGGAGCTGTTTTTT
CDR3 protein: CASTVAGGGGELFF

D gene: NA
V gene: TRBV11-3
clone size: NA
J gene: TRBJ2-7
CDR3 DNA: TGTGCCAGCAGCCGTGGACAGAACGAGCAGTACTTC
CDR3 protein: CASSRGQNEQYF

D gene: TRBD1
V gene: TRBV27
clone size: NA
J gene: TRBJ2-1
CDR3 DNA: TGTGCCAGCAGTACCCGGGACAGGGGACTTCACAATGAGCAGTTCTTC
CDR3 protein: CASSTRDRGLHNEQFF

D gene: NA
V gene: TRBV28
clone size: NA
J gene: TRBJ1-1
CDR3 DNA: TGTGCCAGCAGTTTGGGGGCCGTGAACACTGAAGCTTTCTTT
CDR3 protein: CASSLGAVNTEAFF

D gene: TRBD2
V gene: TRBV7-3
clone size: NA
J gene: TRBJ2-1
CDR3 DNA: TGTGCCAGCAGCTTGACTAGCGGGAGAGTGAAGTTCTTC
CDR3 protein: CASSLTSGRVKFF

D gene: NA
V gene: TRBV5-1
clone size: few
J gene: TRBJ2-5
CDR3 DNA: TGCGCCAGCCAGGAGACTATCCCCCGAGAAGAGACCCAGTACTTC
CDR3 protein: CASQETIPREETQYF